A selection of T cell receptor beta chains follows, all from one sample in a study of blood T cell repertoires in COVID-19. Produced via immunoSEQ multiplex PCR; TCRdb's table is partial and in-frame only. The sample lists about 250,000 clones, roughly 84% seen once, with under 4.5% in the top ten. Sequencing was performed on peripheral blood. These receptors were obtained from a woman aged 40 to 50 with active or convalescent COVID-19. The CDR3 runs from the conserved cysteine through the conserved F or W. A D gene is named only where the DNA matches it firmly. Some rows mark clone size as missing; the rest say once, few, many or name a class of expanded clone.

TRBJ2-2 | TRBV7-3 | . | . | TGTGCCAGCAGGGAGCACCCGAACACCGGGGAGCTGTTTTTT | CASREHPNTGELFF
TRBJ1-6 | TRBV19 | TRBD1 | once | TGTGCCAGTAGTATGTTCGTGAGAGGGGGCCACAATTCACCCCTCCACTTT | CASSMFVRGGHNSPLHF
TRBJ2-5 | TRBV5-6 | . | once | TGTGCCAGCAGCTTGGGAACCACCCTAAGGAGGGAGACCCAGTACTTC | CASSLGTTLRRETQYF
TRBJ1-1 | TRBV5-1 | . | . | TGCGCCAGCAGCTTCGACATCACATCCGTAGCTTTCTTT | CASSFDITSVAFF
TRBJ1-2 | TRBV19 | TRBD1 | . | TGTGCCAGTAGCGACAGGGGCTACTATGGCTACACCTTC | CASSDRGYYGYTF
TRBJ1-5 | TRBV18 | . | . | TGTGCCAGCTCCCCTTCGGGGGACCAGCCCCAGCATTTT | CASSPSGDQPQHF
TRBJ2-2 | TRBV10-3 | TRBD1 | . | TGTGCCATCAGTGACAGGGGGCTTAACGGGGAGCTGTTTTTT | CAISDRGLNGELFF
TRBJ1-2 | TRBV5-1 | TRBD1 | . | TGCGCCAGCAGCTCCGGGACAGGGTTGGTTGGCTACACCTTC | CASSSGTGLVGYTF
TRBJ2-3 | TRBV6-4 | TRBD1 | . | TGTGCCAGCAGCCCACAGGGGATGAAGGAAGATACGCAGTATTTT | CASSPQGMKEDTQYF
TRBJ1-1 | TRBV28 | . | . | TGTGCCAGCAGGAAGGACAGGAACACTGAAGCTTTCTTT | CASRKDRNTEAFF
TRBJ2-5 | TRBV28 | TRBD1 | . | TGTGCCAGCAGTGCCGGGACAGTCCAAGAGACCCAGTACTTC | CASSAGTVQETQYF
TRBJ2-1 | TRBV11-2 | . | few | TGTGCCAGCAGCCCTCTCCTGAGCTCCTACAATGAGCAGTTCTTC | CASSPLLSSYNEQFF
TRBJ1-1 | TRBV30 | TRBD1 | . | TGTGCCGTGGACAGGGATAGCCCTGAAGCTTTCTTT | CAVDRDSPEAFF
TRBJ1-1 | TRBV6-5 | . | . | TGTGCCACCCCGACAGTCGCGAACACTGAAGCTTTCTTT | CATPTVANTEAFF
TRBJ1-6 | TRBV30 | TRBD1 | . | TGTGCCTGGAGTGTCTCTGTACAGGGGAGTTCACCCCTCCACTTT | CAWSVSVQGSSPLHF
TRBJ2-1 | TRBV7-9 | TRBD2 | . | TGTGCCAGCAGCTCGCGGCGGACTAGCGGGGGTTCCTACAATGAGCAGTTCTTC | CASSSRRTSGGSYNEQFF
TRBJ1-2 | TRBV4-2 | . | . | TGTGCCAGCAGCCAAGATAGGTCAGCGAACTATGGCTACACCTTC | CASSQDRSANYGYTF
TRBJ2-1 | TRBV6-5 | . | . | TGTGCCAGCAGTTCTAGGGGCCTAAGCAATGAGCAGTTCTTC | CASSSRGLSNEQFF
TRBJ1-5 | TRBV6-5 | . | . | TGTGCCAGCAAGGGCGGGCAGTTGCAGCCCCAGCATTTT | CASKGGQLQPQHF
TRBJ2-5 | TRBV2 | TRBD2 | . | TGTGCCAGCAGTGATAGCGGGAACCAAGAGACCCAGTACTTC | CASSDSGNQETQYF
TRBJ2-1 | TRBV11-2 | . | . | TGTGCCAGCAGCTTAGAAAGGGGCCGGGAGCAGTTCTTC | CASSLERGREQFF
TRBJ1-6 | TRBV13 | . | . | TGTGCCAGCAGCTTAGTTAGTGGCTTGAGAGGGATAAATTCACCCCTCCACTTT | CASSLVSGLRGINSPLHF
TRBJ2-3 | TRBV7-9 | TRBD2 | . | TGTGCCAGCAGCCGGACTAGCGGGGGGCTAGGCAAGGGTACGCAGTATTTT | CASSRTSGGLGKGTQYF
TRBJ2-2 | TRBV29-1 | TRBD2 | . | TGCAGCGTCGGCGGGCTAGCGGGGAACACCGGGGAGCTGTTTTTT | CSVGGLAGNTGELFF
TRBJ1-1 | TRBV12-5 | . | once | TGTGCTAGTCCGAAGGGCAGGGGTCGGTTTGACACTGAAGCTTTCTTT | CASPKGRGRFDTEAFF
TRBJ1-3 | TRBV3-1/TRBV3-2 | . | few | TGTGCCAGCCAGGGGTCCTCTGGAAACACCATATATTTT | CASQGSSGNTIYF
TRBJ1-2 | TRBV11-2 | TRBD1 | many | TGTGCCAGCAGCTTAGAACGGACAGGGAGGTTCGGGGGCTACACCTTC | CASSLERTGRFGGYTF
TRBJ1-2 | TRBV3-1/TRBV3-2 | TRBD1 | . | TGTGCCAGCAGCCAAGTCGGGACAGGGGGCTATGGCGGCTACACCTTC | CASSQVGTGGYGGYTF
TRBJ2-5 | TRBV5-6 | TRBD2 | . | TGTGCCAGCAGCTGGGGGACTAGCGGGGGATTCCAAGAGACCCAGTACTTC | CASSWGTSGGFQETQYF
TRBJ2-6 | TRBV6-5 | . | . | TGTGCCAGCAGACCCCGCAGGGCTGGGGCCAACGTCCTGACTTTC | CASRPRRAGANVLTF
TRBJ2-2 | TRBV27 | TRBD1 | . | TGTGCCAGCAGTTTAGGACAGGGGGTTTATACCGGGGAGCTGTTTTTT | CASSLGQGVYTGELFF
TRBJ1-5 | TRBV11-3 | . | . | TGTGCCAGCAGCCCTGAACCGACAATTAGCAATCAGCCCCAGCATTTT | CASSPEPTISNQPQHF
TRBJ1-1 | TRBV11-3 | . | . | TGTGCCAGCAGCCCCACGGGGAACACTGAAGCTTTCTTT | CASSPTGNTEAFF
TRBJ2-5 | TRBV18 | . | . | TGTGCCAGCTCACCATTTAGGCAGGACCAAGAGACCCAGTACTTC | CASSPFRQDQETQYF
TRBJ2-7 | TRBV5-4 | TRBD1 | few | TGTGCCAGCTCTCCCTCTCCGGGACAGCCCTACGAGCAGTACTTC | CASSPSPGQPYEQYF
TRBJ2-3 | TRBV12-3/TRBV12-4 | TRBD2 | . | TGTGCCAGCCGGGGGGGCTTAGATACGCAGTATTTT | CASRGGLDTQYF
TRBJ2-1 | TRBV5-4 | . | . | TGTGCCAGCAGCCCCTTCGGAGGAGTCAATGAGCAGTTCTTC | CASSPFGGVNEQFF
TRBJ1-1 | TRBV6-5 | . | . | TGTGCCAGCAGCCGTGGACAGAACACTGAAGCTTTCTTT | CASSRGQNTEAFF
TRBJ2-1 | TRBV11-3 | TRBD2 | . | TGTGCCAGCAGCGCTCACAGCGGGGGTTCCTACAATGAGCAGTTCTTC | CASSAHSGGSYNEQFF
TRBJ1-1 | TRBV28 | . | . | TGTGCCAGCAGATTCAGTGGGAGTGGGCCTGAAGCTTTCTTT | CASRFSGSGPEAFF
TRBJ2-1 | TRBV6-5 | . | . | TGTGCCAGCCGGACGGGGGGCCTTGGGCAGTTCTTC | CASRTGGLGQFF
TRBJ1-2 | TRBV5-4 | . | . | TGTGCCAGCAGCTTGTCGGCGGGTTTCTATGGCTACACCTTC | CASSLSAGFYGYTF
TRBJ2-2 | TRBV2 | TRBD1 | . | TGTGCCAGCAGTAGACAGGGGTCGAACACCGGGGAGCTGTTTTTT | CASSRQGSNTGELFF
TRBJ1-6 | TRBV4-1 | . | . | TGCGCCAGCAGCCAGGCCCACAGGGACTATAATTCACCCCTCCACTTT | CASSQAHRDYNSPLHF
TRBJ2-1 | TRBV6-2/TRBV6-3 | TRBD2 | . | TGTGCCAGCAGTCGACTAGCGGGGGGTTACTTAAATGAGCAGTTCTTC | CASSRLAGGYLNEQFF
TRBJ2-3 | TRBV7-2 | TRBD2 | few | TGTGCCAGCAGCTACCCGGGACTAGCTAGGGCAGATACGCAGTATTTT | CASSYPGLARADTQYF